This TCR beta chain was sequenced in a study of control samples from healthy donors and cancer patients. Comments on this clone: One end of the junction does not line up with germline, which may come from a read error.

The germline CDR1 and CDR2 sequences are MDHEN and SYDVKM. The CDR3 extends over 10 amino acids. Here immunoSEQ multiplex PCR was the method, and the copy in TCRdb shows in-frame clones only, minus some. The data hold 100,000 to 150,000 clones, with more than 75% observed a single time. This sequence joins TRBV28 and TRBJ1-1, with unresolved D. Sequenced sample: blood. The TCR originated in a young man in good health. CDR3 coding DNA: TGTGCCTGTGGCGGAGATGAATCTTTCTTT. Amino acid sequence: CACGGDESFF.